This is a list of T cell receptor beta chains from one sample in a study of shared clonotypes between healthy human individuals. TCRdb's copy holds only in-frame clones and misses some; the assay was immunoSEQ multiplex PCR. This sample carries 2 million to 2.5 million clones, 90% to 96% of them seen once, and the ten largest clones take roughly 0.13%. Sequenced sample: naive CD4+ T cells sorted from blood. These receptors all come from a man aged 18 to 29 in good health. Both conserved end residues are part of each CDR3. Each record gives: J gene, V gene, D gene, clone size, CDR3 DNA, CDR3 protein. A D gene is named only where the DNA matches it firmly. Only part of the rows carry a size: once, few, many, or a class if the clone is expanded.

>TRBJ2-3|TRBV19|TRBD1|-
TGTGCCAGTGGGGGACAGTTCACAGATACGCAGTATTTT
CASGGQFTDTQYF
>TRBJ2-7|TRBV5-1|TRBD1|-
TGCGCCAGCAGCTCCCGGGACAGGGAATACGAGCAGTACTTC
CASSSRDREYEQYF
>TRBJ1-1|TRBV6-5|-|-
TGTGCCAGCAGTTATTTCGGGGTCACTGAAGCTTTCTTT
CASSYFGVTEAFF
>TRBJ1-4|TRBV30|-|-
TGTGCCTGGAGTAGTCAGGGTCTTGAAAAACTGTTTTTT
CAWSSQGLEKLFF
>TRBJ2-3|TRBV6-5|-|-
TGTGCCAGCAGCGTTGGGGGGGCCAGCGTAGATACGCAGTATTTT
CASSVGGASVDTQYF
>TRBJ2-7|TRBV30|TRBD2|-
TGTGCCTGGAGTGTCTCCGGGACTAGGAGCGAGCAGTACTTC
CAWSVSGTRSEQYF
>TRBJ2-1|TRBV5-1|-|-
TGCGCCAGCAGCTTGGTTTCCAGCGGGTCATACAATGAGCAGTTCTTC
CASSLVSSGSYNEQFF
>TRBJ1-3|TRBV6-6|-|-
TGTGCCAGCAGTCCTGGGGGTGGAAACACCATATATTTT
CASSPGGGNTIYF
>TRBJ2-1|TRBV5-1|-|-
TGCGCCAGCAGCCGCGATGTAGGAAACAATGAGCAGTTCTTC
CASSRDVGNNEQFF
>TRBJ1-2|TRBV6-5|-|-
TGTGCCAGCAGTAGGGACGGAGCTAACTATGGCTACACCTTC
CASSRDGANYGYTF
>TRBJ1-1|TRBV5-4|-|-
TGTGCCAGCAGCTTGGGGGGGCGAGGAACTGAAGCTTTCTTT
CASSLGGRGTEAFF
>TRBJ2-1|TRBV6-6|TRBD2|once
TGTGCCAGCAGCAGTACGTCCTTAGCGGGAAGGTATGAGCAGTTCTTC
CASSSTSLAGRYEQFF
>TRBJ1-2|TRBV6-5|-|-
TGTGCCAGCAGTGGGCCTGCCTCTAACTATGGCTACACCTTC
CASSGPASNYGYTF
>TRBJ2-2|TRBV10-3|-|-
TGTGCCACTACCGTAGCCGATACGAACACCGGGGAGCTGTTTTTT
CATTVADTNTGELFF
>TRBJ1-4|TRBV2|-|-
TGTGCCAGCAGTCGCTTAGACAGCAAGCTAAATGAAAAACTGTTTTTT
CASSRLDSKLNEKLFF
>TRBJ1-4|TRBV30|-|-
TGTGCCTCATCCCGGCAGGTTAATGAAAAACTGTTTTTT
CASSRQVNEKLFF
>TRBJ2-7|TRBV7-8|TRBD1|-
TGTGCCAGCAGCCCGTCCGTTGGGACAGGGGATTCCTACGAGCAGTACTTC
CASSPSVGTGDSYEQYF
>TRBJ2-3|TRBV5-5|TRBD1|-
TGTGCCAGCAGCCTGACAGGGGGGCGCACAGATACGCAGTATTTT
CASSLTGGRTDTQYF
>TRBJ2-1|TRBV6-5|-|-
TGTGCCAGCAGTTTATCCGGGACCCACTACAATGAGCAGTTCTTC
CASSLSGTHYNEQFF
>TRBJ1-4|TRBV6-1|TRBD1|-
TGTGCCAGCAGCGGGACAGGGGGACATGAAAAACTGTTTTTT
CASSGTGGHEKLFF
>TRBJ2-3|TRBV10-2|TRBD2|-
TGCGCCACCACTAGCGGGAGAGTATTAGATACGCAGTATTTT
CATTSGRVLDTQYF
>TRBJ2-1|TRBV18|-|-
TGTGCCAGCTCACCACCAAACGGGGACAATGAGCAGTTCTTC
CASSPPNGDNEQFF
>TRBJ2-5|TRBV27|TRBD1|-
TGTGCCAGCAGTTCGACAGGGCCGTACCAAGAGACCCAGTACTTC
CASSSTGPYQETQYF
>TRBJ1-2|TRBV9|TRBD1|-
TGTGCCAGCAGCGAGACAGGGCTAAACTATGGCTACACCTTC
CASSETGLNYGYTF
>TRBJ1-3|TRBV5-3|-|-
TGTGCCAGAAGCCCCGAGAGGTTTGGAAACACCATATATTTT
CARSPERFGNTIYF
>TRBJ1-1|TRBV2|-|-
TGTGCCAGCAGTGGGTTTTTACTTTTGAACACTGAAGCTTTCTTT
CASSGFLLLNTEAFF
>TRBJ2-2|TRBV19|-|-
TGTGCCAGTAGTACGACAGGATACACCGGGGAGCTGTTTTTT
CASSTTGYTGELFF
>TRBJ2-1|TRBV7-2|-|-
TGTGCCAGCAGCTTAGACCCAAGCTCCTACAATGAGCAGTTCTTC
CASSLDPSSYNEQFF
>TRBJ2-2|TRBV29-1|-|-
TGCAGCGTTGACAGTCAAAACACCGGGGAGCTGTTTTTT
CSVDSQNTGELFF
>TRBJ2-7|TRBV19|-|-
TGTGCCAGTAGCCGCATCCGTAAGGACGAGCAGTACTTC
CASSRIRKDEQYF
>TRBJ2-3|TRBV7-3|-|-
TGTGCCAGCAGCTTAAGGAGGGGCATCACAGATACGCAGTATTTT
CASSLRRGITDTQYF
>TRBJ1-1|TRBV5-1|-|-
TGCGCCAGCAGCTTGGGAAGCCAGAACACTGAAGCTTTCTTT
CASSLGSQNTEAFF
>TRBJ2-2|TRBV7-2|-|-
TGTGCCAGCAGCCCCCAAATGGGAAACGGCGGGGAGCTGTTTTTT
CASSPQMGNGGELFF
>TRBJ1-5|TRBV30|-|-
TGTGCCTGGAGTATACGGGAGGGACAGCCCCAGCATTTT
CAWSIREGQPQHF
>TRBJ2-1|TRBV2|-|-
TGTGCCAGCAGTGTTGCCGGGCTTACGACCGGTGAGCAGTTCTTC
CASSVAGLTTGEQFF
>TRBJ2-1|TRBV7-9|-|once
TGTGCCAGCAGCTTCCCCTCTGAGTTCTTC
CASSFPSEFF
>TRBJ1-2|TRBV28|-|-
TGTGCCAGCAGTCTTCGGAACTATGGCTACACCTTC
CASSLRNYGYTF
>TRBJ2-5|TRBV6-1|-|-
TGTGCCAGCAGGGAGACGGGAGAGACCCAGTACTTC
CASRETGETQYF
>TRBJ1-2|TRBV5-4|TRBD1|-
TGTGCCAGCAGCTTGCAATCAGGGGGAGCCTATGGCTACACCTTC
CASSLQSGGAYGYTF
>TRBJ2-7|TRBV6-5|TRBD1|-
TGTGCCAGCAGCTCCACTGGGACAGGGGGCTTCGAGCAGTACTTC
CASSSTGTGGFEQYF
>TRBJ1-1|TRBV27|-|-
TGTGCCAGCAGGACCGGGGCCGCCGGGACACCGTACACTGAAGCTTTCTTT
CASRTGAAGTPYTEAFF
>TRBJ1-5|TRBV30|-|-
TGTGCCTGTTCGAGCGGGGGGTATAGCAATCAGCCCCAGCATTTT
CACSSGGYSNQPQHF
>TRBJ1-2|TRBV2|-|-
TGTGCCAGCAGTGATCTGGGGGCAACCTATGGCTACACCTTC
CASSDLGATYGYTF
>TRBJ2-1|TRBV10-3|-|once
TGTGCCATCAGTGAGTCCCCCGCTCCCCCCGGCGATGAGCAGTTCTTC
CAISESPAPPGDEQFF
>TRBJ2-7|TRBV6-1|-|-
TGTGCCAGCAGTGAAACTGGTGCCTTGACCGAGCAGTACTTC
CASSETGALTEQYF
>TRBJ2-1|TRBV7-9|TRBD2|-
TGTGCCAGCAGCCCGCGGCCAGCGGGAGCCTCCAGCTCCTACAATGAGCAGTTCTTC
CASSPRPAGASSSYNEQFF
>TRBJ1-1|TRBV4-3|-|-
TGCGCCAGCAGCCCTCAGGGAAACACTGAAGCTTTCTTT
CASSPQGNTEAFF
>TRBJ1-5|TRBV5-6|-|-
TGTGCCAGCAGCTTGATTGATCAGCCCCAGCATTTT
CASSLIDQPQHF
>TRBJ2-3|TRBV5-1|TRBD1|once
TGCGCCAGCGGACAGGGGTCAGATACGCAGTATTTT
CASGQGSDTQYF
>TRBJ2-3|TRBV29-1|-|-
TGCAGCGTTGAGGACAGCCGAACGCCTAGCACAGATACGCAGTATTTT
CSVEDSRTPSTDTQYF
>TRBJ2-3|TRBV2|-|-
TGTGCCAGCAGTGCGGACTCCGCAGATACGCAGTATTTT
CASSADSADTQYF
>TRBJ2-7|TRBV14|TRBD1|-
TGTGCCAGCAGCCAAGGGGACAGGGGGCCCTACGAGCAGTACTTC
CASSQGDRGPYEQYF
>TRBJ2-2|TRBV18|TRBD1|-
TGTGCCAGCTCAAGGGACAGGCTCCCCGGGGAGCTGTTTTTT
CASSRDRLPGELFF
>TRBJ2-2|TRBV2|TRBD1|-
TGTGCCAGCAGAATACAGGGGACCGGGGAGCTGTTTTTT
CASRIQGTGELFF